Presented here are 6 T cell receptor beta chains from one specimen sequenced in a study of shared clonotypes between healthy human individuals. Measured with immunoSEQ multiplex PCR; TCRdb has only the in-frame clones, and not every one. The sample carries about 1.1 million clones, approximately 75% recorded once. Sequences were obtained from memory CD4+ T cells from PBMCs. Subset given: CD45RA-negative fraction. The source is a man aged 18-30 years in good health. Some clones in this sample may be carry-over from other donors' samples.

This clone appeared a single time. The chain is built from TRBV19 and TRBJ2-3; D gene ambiguous. The CDR3 loop spans 15 amino acids. Per the germline V gene, CDR1 is LNHDA and CDR2 is SQIVND (reference sequence). Trimming cost V 9 bases and J 1 base, with 17 bases left between them. The CDR3 here is CASRPRGARTDTQYF. The CDR3 bases are TGTGCCAGCCGCCCTCGTGGCGCCCGCACAGATACGCAGTATTTT. Complete variable domain (other parts from reference TRBV19 and TRBJ2-3): DGGITQSPKYLFRKEGQNVTLSCEQNLNHDAMYWYRQDPGQGLRLIYYSQIVNDFQKGDIAEGYSVSREKKESFPLTVTSAQKNPTAFYLCASRPRGARTDTQYFGPGTRLTVL.

The chain uses TRBV9 and TRBJ2-2; D may be TRBD1 (5 bases). The germline V and J ends were trimmed by 7 bases and 0 bases, with 7 bases remaining between them. The CDR3 covers 13 residues. Germline values: CDR1 SGDLS, CDR2 YYNGEE. This CDR3 reads CASQGSNTGELFF. The CDR3 region has the DNA TGTGCCAGCCAGGGATCGAACACCGGGGAGCTGTTTTTT.

V is TRBV15 and J is TRBJ2-1, with 14 bases identical to TRBD2. With 3 bases clipped from V and 7 bases from J, the junction kept 5 bases outside the gene matches. Germline CDR1 is LNHNV and CDR2 is YYDKDF (reference sequence). This CDR3 region has 16 residues. The CDR3 region is CATSRGGTSGSNEQFF. The CDR3 DNA is TGTGCCACCAGCAGGGGTGGGACTAGCGGGAGTAATGAGCAGTTCTTC. Filled out from reference TRBV15 and TRBJ2-1, the complete variable domain reads DAMVIQNPRYQVTQFGKPVTLSCSQTLNHNVMYWYQQKSSQAPKLLFHYYDKDFNNEADTPDNFQSRRPNTSFCFLDIRSPGLGDTAMYLCATSRGGTSGSNEQFFGPGTRLTVL.

The chain combines TRBV5-1 with TRBJ1-3, with 7 positions matching TRBD1. CDR3 length equals 13 residues. J was trimmed by 8 bases and V by 0 bases; bases with no gene match: 2. Germline V gives CDR1 SGHRS, CDR2 YFSETQ. The CDR3: CASSLDRGDTIYF. CDR3 coding DNA: TGCGCCAGCAGCTTGGACAGGGGTGACACCATATATTTT.

Only a few counts were recorded for this clone. The DNA for the CDR3 is TGTGCCAGCAGCGTAGAGCCGGGGTCCGTCGGCTACACCTTC. Translated, it gives CASSVEPGSVGYTF. This chain joins TRBV9 and TRBJ1-2; no definite D call. The CDR3 loop spans 14 amino acids. V lost 0 bases and J 8 bases, leaving 14 bases between the germline ends. Looked up from germline, CDR1 is SGDLS and CDR2 is YYNGEE.

The rearrangement joins TRBV6-1 to TRBJ1-5; TRBD1 is a possible D gene (5 bases). The V end was cut by 2 bases, the J end by 4 bases, with 15 bases between. This CDR3 contains 16 residues. Germline V gives CDR1 MNHNS, CDR2 SASEGT. The CDR3 here is CASSEPRRAGNQPQHF. Written as DNA, the CDR3 is TGTGCCAGCAGTGAACCACGCAGGGCGGGGAATCAGCCCCAGCATTTT.